The text below deals with one T cell receptor beta chain. The data belong to a study of blood T cell repertoires in COVID-19. The CDR3 consists of 11 residues. The V end was cut by 6 bases, the J end by 3 bases, with 6 bases between. Germline V gene data show CDR1 as SGHNT and CDR2 as YYREEE (reference sequence). Sequencing used immunoSEQ multiplex PCR; TCRdb keeps in-frame clones, though not all of them. The sample holds tens of thousands of clones, under 90% seen once. The receptor comes from a man aged 60 to 69 with COVID-19, enrolled during active disease. The V gene is TRBV5-4, the J gene TRBJ1-1; D is unclear. Material: peripheral blood. CDR3 in amino acids: CASKRDTEAFF. CDR3 DNA: TGTGCCAGCAAGAGGGACACTGAAGCTTTCTTT. Full variable domain (remainder filled in from reference TRBV5-4 and TRBJ1-1): ETGVTQSPTHLIKTRGQQVTLRCSSQSGHNTVSWYQQALGQGPQFIFQYYREEENGRGNFPPRFSGLQFPNYSSELNVNALELDDSALYLCASKRDTEAFFGQGTRLTVV.